This T cell receptor beta chain was observed in a study of blood T cell repertoires in COVID-19. TCRdb's copy holds only in-frame clones and misses some; the assay was immunoSEQ multiplex PCR. Here the sample spans about 170,000 clones, around 83% being singletons. Trimming at V came to 6 bases and at J to 8 bases, leaving 6 bases not matched to a gene. The CDR3 has 12 amino acids. The germline gives CDR1 MNHEY, CDR2 SVGAGI. Participants had their cohort set by participant-reported clinical history. The sequence came from a man aged 50 to 60 who had recovered from COVID-19. The rearrangement links TRBV6-5 to TRBJ1-2; 7 bases agree with TRBD1. The sequencing input was PBMCs or T cells enriched from blood (not recorded which). The DNA of the CDR3 is TGTGCCAGCAGGGGACAGTCTCGCGGCTACACCTTC. Translated, it gives CASRGQSRGYTF.